This entry lists 6 T cell receptor beta chains sequenced from one sample in a study of T cell responses to AZD1222 COVID-19 vaccine. Measured with immunoSEQ multiplex PCR; TCRdb has only the in-frame clones, and not every one. This sample carries around 200,000 clones, around 88% of them seen once, and the ten largest clones take approximately 0.49%. Sequencing used peripheral blood, obtained on day 0 of AZD1222 vaccination. These receptors were obtained from an adult in good health.

Note on this clone: One end of the junction does not line up with germline, which may come from a read error. V gene TRBV7-7 combines with J gene TRBJ2-5; D possibly uses TRBD1 or TRBD2 (5 bases each). CDR1 is SSHAT, CDR2 FNYEAQ, per germline (reference sequence). CDR3 length: 15 amino acids. CDR3 nucleotides: TGTGCTAGCAGCCAGATGGGGGTAACTCAAGAGACCCAGTACTTC. It translates to CASSQMGVTQETQYF.

This chain joins TRBV11-2 and TRBJ1-4, with a possible D match to TRBD1 (5 bases). CDR3 length equals 14 residues. V shed 4 bases and J shed 0 bases, with 6 bases lying between them. The germline CDR1 and CDR2 sequences are SGHAT and FQNNGV. CDR3 protein: CASSWTPTNEKLFF. The CDR3 nucleotides read TGTGCCAGCAGCTGGACACCAACTAATGAAAAACTGTTTTTT.

The genes are TRBV6-1 and TRBJ2-2, with 9 bases aligning to TRBD1. CDR1 and CDR2 (germline): MNHNS, SASEGT. V dropped 1 base and J dropped 6; count of bases not matched to a gene: 6. This CDR3 is built from 16 residues. The CDR3 here is CASSEGDRAGAGELFF. CDR3 in DNA: TGTGCCAGCAGTGAAGGGGACAGGGCTGGTGCCGGGGAGCTGTTTTTT.

The chain joins TRBV5-6 to TRBJ1-6, with D unresolved. Germline CDR1 is SGHDT and CDR2 is YYEEEE. Trimming pared 0 bases from V and 0 bases from J, leaving 1 base between. The CDR3 runs to 14 residues. CDR3 sequence reads: CASSLGSYNSPLHF. The CDR3 nucleotides are TGTGCCAGCAGCTTGGGCTCCTATAATTCACCCCTCCACTTT.

The chain uses TRBV6-5 and TRBJ2-1; D could derive from TRBD1 or TRBD2 (5 bases each). The length of the CDR3 is 15 residues. V was pared by 7 bases and J by 5 bases, with 18 bases between. The V gene's germline CDR1 is MNHEY and CDR2 SVGAGI. The CDR3 reads CASKVVWDRDNEQFF. CDR3 sequence (DNA): TGTGCCAGCAAAGTGGTCTGGGACCGCGACAATGAGCAGTTCTTC.

This clone was recorded only once. The chain has TRBV19 and TRBJ2-2; no definite D call. The germline V and J ends were trimmed by 4 bases and 1 base, with 4 bases remaining between them. This CDR3 region has 13 residues. The germline gives CDR1 LNHDA, CDR2 SQIVND (reference sequence). Here the CDR3 DNA reads TGTGCCAGTAGTAATAGGAACACCGGGGAGCTGTTTTTT. Translation: CASSNRNTGELFF.